This is a list of T cell receptor beta chains from one sample in a study of T cells in localized non-small cell lung cancer. Method: immunoSEQ multiplex PCR; TCRdb's copy keeps in-frame clones and lacks some. The data hold around 80,000 clones, with over 70% observed a single time. This specimen was PBMCs, taken before any cancer treatment. The receptors here all came from a man aged 35-75 years with stage II squamous cell lung carcinoma. Both conserved end residues are part of each CDR3. D genes are given only for firm matches. The size of a clone is reported for some rows only, either as once, few or many, or as a class for expanded clones.

>TRBD1|TRBJ1-2|.|TRBV7-9
CASSLEQGHYGYTF
TGTGCCAGCAGCTTAGAACAGGGGCACTATGGCTACACCTTC
>.|TRBJ2-7|.|TRBV28
CASSLWGEQYF
TGTGCCAGCAGTTTATGGGGCGAGCAGTACTTC
>.|TRBJ1-5|few|TRBV28
CASSRGGASNQPQHF
TGTGCCAGCAGCAGGGGCGGGGCAAGCAATCAGCCCCAGCATTTT
>TRBD1|TRBJ1-5|.|TRBV15
CATSFRTGPQHF
TGTGCCACCAGCTTCCGGACAGGGCCCCAGCATTTT
>TRBD1|TRBJ2-7|.|TRBV6-1
CASSEEGTGAYEQYF
TGTGCCAGCAGTGAAGAGGGGACAGGGGCCTACGAGCAGTACTTC
>TRBD1|TRBJ2-1|.|TRBV2
CASRPRQGSYNEQFF
TGTGCCAGCAGACCCAGACAGGGTTCCTACAATGAGCAGTTCTTC
>TRBD1|TRBJ2-3|.|TRBV7-9
CASRSRGDRVSDTQYF
TGTGCCAGCAGGTCCAGGGGGGACAGGGTGTCGGATACGCAGTATTTT
>TRBD1|TRBJ1-2|.|TRBV2
CASSPDRDINYGYTF
TGTGCCAGCAGTCCGGACAGGGATATAAACTATGGCTACACCTTC
>TRBD1|TRBJ2-7|few|TRBV10-3
CAIGTGRHEQYF
TGTGCCATCGGGACAGGGAGGCACGAGCAGTACTTC
>TRBD1|TRBJ2-4|many|TRBV28
CASSLRTGETWLAKNIQYF
TGTGCCAGCAGTCTCCGGACAGGCGAAACATGGCTAGCCAAAAACATTCAGTACTTC
>.|TRBJ2-7|.|TRBV9
CASSVEFQSHEQYF
TGTGCCAGCAGCGTAGAGTTTCAGAGCCACGAGCAGTACTTC
>.|TRBJ1-1|.|TRBV29-1
CSVDLNSGTEAFF
TGCAGCGTTGACCTCAACAGTGGTACTGAAGCTTTCTTT
>.|TRBJ2-3|.|TRBV7-3
CASSLTLGRYQLTDTQYF
TGTGCCAGCAGCTTAACTCTGGGTCGGTATCAACTTACAGATACGCAGTATTTT
>TRBD2|TRBJ2-2|.|TRBV19
CASSSLAGDNGELFF
TGTGCCAGTAGTAGTCTAGCGGGAGATAACGGGGAGCTGTTTTTT
>TRBD2|TRBJ2-7|.|TRBV6-6
CASSKRDGYEQYF
TGTGCCAGCAGTAAGCGGGACGGCTACGAGCAGTACTTC
>TRBD1|TRBJ2-1|once|TRBV11-2
CASSHRDRGRNEQFF
TGTGCCAGCAGCCACCGGGACAGGGGGAGAAATGAGCAGTTCTTC